This section outlines one T cell receptor (beta chain) sequence together with its context. The antigen remains undetermined. PCR involved 60 Vbeta and 13 Jbeta primers. The assay was immunoSEQ multiplex PCR, and TCRdb's table has in-frame clones only and misses some. The sample records 150,000 to 200,000 clones, 70% to 85% being singletons. The entry originates in a study of cytomegalovirus exposure and HLA in healthy donors. While unrecorded immune exposures were likely, the donors were nominally healthy when sampled. Findings and caveats of the study: Several of the most significant clusters appeared, in a later analysis, to be linked to common viral pathogens. In a later analysis, a missense DCLRE1C variant was linked to TCR beta V- and J-gene trimming. A likely sequencing artifact accounted for one observed cluster of highly shared sequence variants.

This clonotype originated in a woman in her twenties or thirties in good health and CMV-seropositive. Specimen: PBMCs.

DNA of the CDR3: TGTGCCAGCAGCTTAGCTAGCGGACACACAGATACGCAGTATTTT. Translating gives CASSLASGHTDTQYF. J is TRBJ2-3 and V is TRBV7-7, with a weak D call TRBD2 (6 bases). The CDR3 is made up of 15 amino acids. The germline gives CDR1 SSHAT, CDR2 FNYEAQ (reference sequence). Deletions cut 0 bases from V and 2 bases from J, with 9 bases between.